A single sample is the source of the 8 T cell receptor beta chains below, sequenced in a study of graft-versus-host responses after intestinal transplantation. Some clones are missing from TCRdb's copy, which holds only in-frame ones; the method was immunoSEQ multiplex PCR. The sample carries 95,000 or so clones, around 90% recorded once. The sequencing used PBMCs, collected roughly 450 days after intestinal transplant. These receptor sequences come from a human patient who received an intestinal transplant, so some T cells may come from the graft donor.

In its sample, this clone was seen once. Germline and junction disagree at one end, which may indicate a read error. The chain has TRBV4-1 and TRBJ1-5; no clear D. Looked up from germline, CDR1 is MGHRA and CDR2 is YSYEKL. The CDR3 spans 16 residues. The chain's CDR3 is CASSQDLAYSNQPQHF. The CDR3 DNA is TGTGCCAGCAGCCAAGATCTCGCCTATAGCAATCAGCCCCAGCATTTT.

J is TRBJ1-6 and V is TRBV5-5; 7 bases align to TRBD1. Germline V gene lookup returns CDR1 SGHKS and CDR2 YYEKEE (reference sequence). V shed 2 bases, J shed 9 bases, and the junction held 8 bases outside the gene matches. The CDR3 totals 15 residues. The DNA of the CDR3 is TGTGCCAGCAGCTTTGGGACAGCTCACTTTTCACCCCTCCACTTT. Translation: CASSFGTAHFSPLHF.

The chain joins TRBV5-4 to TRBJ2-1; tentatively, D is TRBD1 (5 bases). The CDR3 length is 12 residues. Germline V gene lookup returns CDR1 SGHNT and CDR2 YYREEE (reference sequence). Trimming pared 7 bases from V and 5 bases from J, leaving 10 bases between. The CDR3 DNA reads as TGTGCCAGCGGACAACCCAACAATGAGCAGTTCTTC. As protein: CASGQPNNEQFF.

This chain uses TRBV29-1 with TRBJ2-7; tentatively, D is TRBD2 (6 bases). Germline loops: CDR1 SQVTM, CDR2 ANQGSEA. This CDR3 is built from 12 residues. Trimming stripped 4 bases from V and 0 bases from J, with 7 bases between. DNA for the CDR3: TGCAGCGTTGGGAGGGACTCCTACGAGCAGTACTTC. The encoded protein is CSVGRDSYEQYF.

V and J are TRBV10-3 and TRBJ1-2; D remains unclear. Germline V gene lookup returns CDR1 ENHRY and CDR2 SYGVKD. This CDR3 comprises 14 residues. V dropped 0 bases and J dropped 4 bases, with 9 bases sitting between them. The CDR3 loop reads CAISESAGTYGYTF. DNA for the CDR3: TGTGCCATCAGTGAGTCGGCAGGAACCTATGGCTACACCTTC.

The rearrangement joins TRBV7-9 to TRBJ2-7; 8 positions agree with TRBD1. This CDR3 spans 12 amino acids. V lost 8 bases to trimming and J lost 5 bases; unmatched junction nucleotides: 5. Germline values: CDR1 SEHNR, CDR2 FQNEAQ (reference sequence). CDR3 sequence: CASGGQGDEQYF. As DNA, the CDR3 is TGTGCCAGCGGCGGACAGGGTGACGAGCAGTACTTC.

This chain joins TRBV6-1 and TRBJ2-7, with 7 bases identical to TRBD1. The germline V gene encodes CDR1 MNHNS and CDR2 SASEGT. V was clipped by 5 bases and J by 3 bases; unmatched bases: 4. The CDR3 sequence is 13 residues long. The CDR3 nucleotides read TGTGCCAGCAGTATGCCAGGGGGCTACGAGCAGTACTTC. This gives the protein CASSMPGGYEQYF.

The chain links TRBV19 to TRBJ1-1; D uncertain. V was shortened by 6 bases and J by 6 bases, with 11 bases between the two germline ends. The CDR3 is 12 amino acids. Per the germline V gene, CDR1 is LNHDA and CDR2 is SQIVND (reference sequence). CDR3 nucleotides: TGTGCCAGTAGAGCCGTAACGGCTGAAGCTTTCTTT. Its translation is CASRAVTAEAFF.